These 10 T cell receptor beta chains originate from one sample sequenced in a study of OX40 agonist ivuxolimab in advanced cancers. The assay was immunoSEQ multiplex PCR, and TCRdb's table has in-frame clones only and misses some. There are some 86,000 clones in the sample; around 91% occur only once, and more than 0.25% lies in the top ten. Sequencing used CD4+ or CD8+ T cells sorted from blood, obtained in a trial of the OX40 agonist ivuxolimab. These receptors originate from an adult with an advanced solid tumor such as melanoma, head and neck, liver or kidney cancer.

V is TRBV9 and J is TRBJ2-3; D possibly corresponds to TRBD1 (5 bases). Germline V gives CDR1 SGDLS, CDR2 YYNGEE. The CDR3 contains 15 residues. The V and J ends lost 0 bases and 0 bases respectively, with 8 bases between them. For the CDR3, the DNA is TGTGCCAGCAGCGTAGCGGCAGGGAGCACAGATACGCAGTATTTT. This translates into CASSVAAGSTDTQYF.

The V gene is TRBV25-1, the J gene TRBJ2-2; no clear D gene. V was pared by 2 bases and J by 6 bases, with 4 bases between. Germline CDR1 reads MGHDK; CDR2 reads SYGVNS. The CDR3 length is 12 residues. This chain's CDR3 is CASSERAGELFF. For the CDR3, the DNA is TGTGCCAGCAGTGAAAGGGCCGGGGAGCTGTTTTTT.

The chain is built from TRBV6-1 and TRBJ2-7, with D possibly being TRBD1 (5 bases). The V gene's germline CDR1 is MNHNS and CDR2 SASEGT. With 1 base removed from V and 1 base from J, the gap between germline ends came to 14 bases. This CDR3 spans 16 amino acids. The CDR3: CASSEGLWGISYEQYV. The CDR3 DNA reads as TGTGCCAGCAGTGAAGGGTTATGGGGCATTTCCTACGAGCAGTACGTC.

The genes are TRBV2 and TRBJ1-1, with D possibly being TRBD1 (6 bases). Germline CDR1 and CDR2: SNHLY and FYNNEI. This CDR3 region has 13 residues. With 8 bases removed from V and 3 bases from J, the gap between germline ends came to 13 bases. In nucleotides, the CDR3 is TGTGCCAGCTTGGACAGACTCTACACTGAAGCTTTCTTT. This sequence encodes CASLDRLYTEAFF.

CDR3 DNA sequence: TGTGCCAGCAGTGCCAGACAGGGTTCACCCCTCCACTTT. This codes for CASSARQGSPLHF. This chain links TRBV2 with TRBJ1-6; 7 nucleotides line up with TRBD1. The CDR3 sequence is 13 residues long. Germline-derived CDR1 and CDR2 are SNHLY and FYNNEI. V trimming: 4 bases; J trimming: 9 bases; junction bases outside the gene matches: 3. The entire variable domain, with the rest obtained from reference TRBV2 and TRBJ1-6, is as follows: EPEVTQTPSHQVTQMGQEVILRCVPISNHLYFYWYRQILGQKVEFLVSFYNNEISEKSEIFDDQFSVERPDGSNFTLKIRSTKLEDSAMYFCASSARQGSPLHFGNGTRLTVT.

V gene TRBV28 combines with J gene TRBJ2-7; 9 bases map to TRBD1. The CDR3 consists of 14 residues. Germline V gene data show CDR1 as MDHEN and CDR2 as SYDVKM. V lost 4 bases, J lost 11 bases, and 12 bases stayed unmatched. The CDR3 coding sequence is TGTGCCAGCAGTTCCGGACAGGGGACGTCGCAGAAGTACGTC. It encodes CASSSGQGTSQKYV.

The chain links TRBV2 to TRBJ2-3; D unclear. The germline CDR1 and CDR2 sequences are SNHLY and FYNNEI. The CDR3 has 12 residues. The CDR3 sequence: CARSSSTDTQYF. CDR3 DNA: TGTGCAAGAAGCAGTAGCACAGATACGCAGTATTTT.

The rearrangement links TRBV5-1 to TRBJ2-7, with D perhaps assigned TRBD1 or TRBD2 (6 bases each). The germline V gene encodes CDR1 SGHRS and CDR2 YFSETQ. The CDR3 is made up of 15 amino acids. Trimming cost V 4 bases and J 1 base, with 15 bases left between them. As DNA, the CDR3 is TGCGCCAGCAGCACCGGAGGGGGAAAGTCCTACGAGCAGTACGTC. Its translation: CASSTGGGKSYEQYV.

The chain has TRBV5-5 and TRBJ1-4, with TRBD1 as a possible D gene (6 bases). CDR1 and CDR2 from the germline V gene are SGHKS and YYEKEE (reference sequence). The CDR3 spans 13 residues. Trimming stripped 5 bases from V and 8 bases from J, with 13 bases between. The CDR3 bases are TGTGCCAGCAGACGAACCACAGGGGAAAAACTGTTTTTT. Amino acid sequence: CASRRTTGEKLFF.

The rearrangement joins TRBV19 to TRBJ2-4, with 9 bases aligning to TRBD2. Per germline, CDR1 LNHDA and CDR2 SQIVND (reference sequence). The CDR3 consists of 14 residues. V dropped 5 bases and J dropped 7; count of bases not matched to a gene: 6. DNA of the CDR3: TGTGCCAGTAGTCATAGCGGGGGTGAGAACATTCAGTACTTC. Its protein product is CASSHSGGENIQYF.